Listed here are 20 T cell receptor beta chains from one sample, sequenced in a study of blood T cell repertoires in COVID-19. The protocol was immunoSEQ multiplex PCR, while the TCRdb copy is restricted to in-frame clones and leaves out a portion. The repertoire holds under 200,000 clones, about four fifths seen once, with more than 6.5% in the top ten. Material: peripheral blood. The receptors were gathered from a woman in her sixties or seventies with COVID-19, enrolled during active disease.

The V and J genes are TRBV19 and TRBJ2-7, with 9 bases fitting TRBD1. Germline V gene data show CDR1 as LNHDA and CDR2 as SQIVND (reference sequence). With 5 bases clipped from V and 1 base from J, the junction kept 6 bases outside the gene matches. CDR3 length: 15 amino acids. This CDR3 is CASSSRGTGSYEQYF. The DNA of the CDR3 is TGTGCCAGTAGTTCGAGAGGGACAGGGTCCTACGAGCAGTACTTC.

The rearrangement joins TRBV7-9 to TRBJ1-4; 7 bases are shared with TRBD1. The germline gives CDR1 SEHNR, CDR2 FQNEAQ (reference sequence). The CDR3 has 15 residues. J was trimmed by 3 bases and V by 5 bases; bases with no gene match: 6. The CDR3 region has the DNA TGTGCCAGCAGCGAAAGACAGGGTCCTAATGAAAAACTGTTTTTT. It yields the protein CASSERQGPNEKLFF.

As DNA, the CDR3 is TGCGCCAGCAGCTTGGGGGTCGGAGGGGAGTCACCCCTCCACTTT. Amino acids: CASSLGVGGESPLHF. The chain has TRBV5-1 and TRBJ1-6, with D perhaps TRBD1 (5 bases). V gave up 0 bases and J gave up 10 bases, with 14 bases separating them. The germline V gene has CDR1 SGHRS and CDR2 YFSETQ. The CDR3 runs to 15 residues. The variable domain in full, with the rest retrieved from reference TRBV5-1 and TRBJ1-6, is KAGVTQTPRYLIKTRGQQVTLSCSPISGHRSVSWYQQTPGQGLQFLFEYFSETQRNKGNFPGRFSGRQFSNSRSEMNVSTLELGDSALYLCASSLGVGGESPLHFGNGTRLTVT.

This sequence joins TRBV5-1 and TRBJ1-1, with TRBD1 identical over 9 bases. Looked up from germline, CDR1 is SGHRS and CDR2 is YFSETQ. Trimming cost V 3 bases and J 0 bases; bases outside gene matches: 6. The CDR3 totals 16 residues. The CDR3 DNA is TGCGCCAGCAGCTCTGGGACAGGGATCATGAACACTGAAGCTTTCTTT. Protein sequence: CASSSGTGIMNTEAFF.

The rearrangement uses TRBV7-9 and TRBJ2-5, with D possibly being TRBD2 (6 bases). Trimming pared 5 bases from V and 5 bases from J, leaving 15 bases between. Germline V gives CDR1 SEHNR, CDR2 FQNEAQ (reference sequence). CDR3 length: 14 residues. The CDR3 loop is CASSAPVGGETQYF. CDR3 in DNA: TGTGCCAGCAGCGCCCCGGTTGGGGGGGAGACCCAGTACTTC.

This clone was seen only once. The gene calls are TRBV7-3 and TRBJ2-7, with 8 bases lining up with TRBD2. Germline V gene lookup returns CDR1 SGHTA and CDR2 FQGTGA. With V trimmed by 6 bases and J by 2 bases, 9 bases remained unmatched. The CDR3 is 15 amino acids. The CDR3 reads CASSPTSGLPYEQYF. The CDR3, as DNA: TGTGCCAGCAGTCCAACTAGCGGCCTTCCCTACGAGCAGTACTTC.

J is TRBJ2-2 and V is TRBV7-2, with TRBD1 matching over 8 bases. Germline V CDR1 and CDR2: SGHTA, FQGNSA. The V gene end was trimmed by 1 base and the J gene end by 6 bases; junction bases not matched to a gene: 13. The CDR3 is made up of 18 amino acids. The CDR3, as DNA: TGTGCCAGCAGCTTAGGGGTGAGGCAGGGGGCACAAGCCGGGGAGCTGTTTTTT. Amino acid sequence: CASSLGVRQGAQAGELFF. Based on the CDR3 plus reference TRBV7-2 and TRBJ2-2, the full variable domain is GAGVSQSPSNKVTEKGKDVELRCDPISGHTALYWYRQSLGQGLEFLIYFQGNSAPDKSGLPSDRFSAERTGGSVSTLTIQRTQQEDSAVYLCASSLGVRQGAQAGELFFGEGSRLTVL.

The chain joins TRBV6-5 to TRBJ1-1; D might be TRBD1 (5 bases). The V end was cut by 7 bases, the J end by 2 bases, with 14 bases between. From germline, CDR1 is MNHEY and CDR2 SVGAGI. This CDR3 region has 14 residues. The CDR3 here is CASKPQDRNTEAFF. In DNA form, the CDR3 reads TGTGCCAGCAAGCCGCAAGACAGAAACACTGAAGCTTTCTTT.

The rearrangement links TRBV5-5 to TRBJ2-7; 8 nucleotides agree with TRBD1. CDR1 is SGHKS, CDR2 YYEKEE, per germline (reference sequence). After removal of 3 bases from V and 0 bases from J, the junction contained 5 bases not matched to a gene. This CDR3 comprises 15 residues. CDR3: CASSWAGTGSYEQYF. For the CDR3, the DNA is TGTGCCAGCAGCTGGGCCGGGACAGGCTCCTACGAGCAGTACTTC.

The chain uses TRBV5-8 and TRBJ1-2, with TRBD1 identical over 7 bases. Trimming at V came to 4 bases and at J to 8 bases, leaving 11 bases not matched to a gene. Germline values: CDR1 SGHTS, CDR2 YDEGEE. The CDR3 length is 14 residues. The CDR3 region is CASSRGNRGWGYTF. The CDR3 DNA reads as TGTGCCAGCAGCAGAGGGAACAGGGGTTGGGGCTACACCTTC.

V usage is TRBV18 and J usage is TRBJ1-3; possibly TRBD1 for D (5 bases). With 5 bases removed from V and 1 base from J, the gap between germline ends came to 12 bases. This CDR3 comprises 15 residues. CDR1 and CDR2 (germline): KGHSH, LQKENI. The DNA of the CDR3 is TGTGCCAGCTCATCCCGGGGGTCGTCTGGAAACACCATATATTTT. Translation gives CASSSRGSSGNTIYF.

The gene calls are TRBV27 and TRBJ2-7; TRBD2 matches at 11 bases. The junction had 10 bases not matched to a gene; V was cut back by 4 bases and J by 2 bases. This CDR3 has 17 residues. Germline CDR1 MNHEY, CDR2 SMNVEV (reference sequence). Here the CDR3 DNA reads TGTGCCAGCAGTTCCTTAGCGGGAGGGAACCCCACCTACGAGCAGTACTTC. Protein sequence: CASSSLAGGNPTYEQYF.

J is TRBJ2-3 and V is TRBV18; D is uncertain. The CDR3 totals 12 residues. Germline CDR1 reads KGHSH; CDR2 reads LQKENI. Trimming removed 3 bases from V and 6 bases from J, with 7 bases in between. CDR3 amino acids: CASSPESDTQYF. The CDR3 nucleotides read TGTGCCAGCTCACCGGAGTCGGATACGCAGTATTTT.

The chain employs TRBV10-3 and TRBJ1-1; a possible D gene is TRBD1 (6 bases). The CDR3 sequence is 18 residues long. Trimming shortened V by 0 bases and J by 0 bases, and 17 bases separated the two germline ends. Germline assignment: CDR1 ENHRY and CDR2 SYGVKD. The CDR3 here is CAISESRGAPRVNTEAFF. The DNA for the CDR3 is TGTGCCATCAGTGAGTCTCGGGGGGCGCCTCGGGTGAACACTGAAGCTTTCTTT.

CDR3 residues: CASSFGTSDTQYF. The CDR3, as DNA: TGCGCCAGCAGCTTCGGGACTTCAGATACGCAGTATTTT. The rearrangement links TRBV5-1 to TRBJ2-3, with D perhaps matching TRBD2 (6 bases). There are 13 residues in the CDR3. Germline V gene sequence: CDR1 SGHRS, CDR2 YFSETQ. V lost 2 bases, J lost 4 bases, and 8 bases lay in between.

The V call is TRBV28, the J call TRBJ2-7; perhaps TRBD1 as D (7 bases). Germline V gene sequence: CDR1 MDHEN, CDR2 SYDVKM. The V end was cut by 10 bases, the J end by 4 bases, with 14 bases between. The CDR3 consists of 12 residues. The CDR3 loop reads CATRDSKYEQYF. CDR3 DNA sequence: TGTGCCACGCGGGACAGTAAATACGAGCAGTACTTC.

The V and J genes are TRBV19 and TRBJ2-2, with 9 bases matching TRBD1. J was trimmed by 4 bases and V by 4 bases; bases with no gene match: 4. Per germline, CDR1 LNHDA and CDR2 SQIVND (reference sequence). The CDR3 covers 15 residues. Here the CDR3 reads CASSTLQGATGELFF. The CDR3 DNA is TGTGCCAGTAGTACACTACAGGGGGCCACCGGGGAGCTGTTTTTT.

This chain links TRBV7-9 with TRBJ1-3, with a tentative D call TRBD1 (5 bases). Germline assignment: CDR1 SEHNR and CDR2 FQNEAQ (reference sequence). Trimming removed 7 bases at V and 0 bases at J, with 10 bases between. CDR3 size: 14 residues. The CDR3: CASKGSLSGNTIYF. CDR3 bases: TGTGCCAGCAAGGGGTCTCTCTCTGGAAACACCATATATTTT. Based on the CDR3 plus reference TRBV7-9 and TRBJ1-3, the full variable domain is DTGVSQNPRHKITKRGQNVTFRCDPISEHNRLYWYRQTLGQGPEFLTYFQNEAQLEKSRLLSDRFSAERPKGSFSTLEIQRTEQGDSAMYLCASKGSLSGNTIYFGEGSWLTVV.

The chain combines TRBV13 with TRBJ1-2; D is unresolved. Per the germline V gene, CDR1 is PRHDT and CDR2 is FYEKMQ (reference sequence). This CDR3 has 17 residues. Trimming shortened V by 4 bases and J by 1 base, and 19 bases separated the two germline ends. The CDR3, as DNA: TGTGCCAGCAGCTGGACCCGTGGACGGGAATATAACTATGGCTACACCTTC. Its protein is CASSWTRGREYNYGYTF. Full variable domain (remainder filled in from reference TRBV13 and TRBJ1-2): AAGVIQSPRHLIKEKRETATLKCYPIPRHDTVYWYQQGPGQDPQFLISFYEKMQSDKGSIPDRFSAQQFSDYHSELNMSSLELGDSALYFCASSWTRGREYNYGYTFGSGTRLTVV.

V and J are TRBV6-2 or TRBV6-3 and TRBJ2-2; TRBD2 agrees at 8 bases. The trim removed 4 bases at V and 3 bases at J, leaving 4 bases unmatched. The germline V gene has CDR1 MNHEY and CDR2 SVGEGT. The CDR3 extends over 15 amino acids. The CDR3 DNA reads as TGTGCCAGCAGTTCCCCCGGGAGGGACACCGGGGAGCTGTTTTTT. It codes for CASSSPGRDTGELFF.